This T cell receptor beta chain was observed in a study of a mutant IDH1 vaccine in newly diagnosed glioma. Study in general: Sex distribution of treated patients was about 62% male and around 38% female; mean age was 40.4 years.

Comments on this clone: Its antigen is unknown.

Trimming shortened V by 5 bases and J by 2 bases, and 10 bases separated the two germline ends. Germline V gives CDR1 SEHNR, CDR2 FQNEAQ (reference sequence). The CDR3 is made up of 14 amino acids. Time point given: week 35, safety follow-up. Each vaccine dose was 300 ug of mutant IDH1 20-mer peptide, with topical imiquimod. TCRdb's table, derived via immunoSEQ multiplex PCR, lists solely in-frame clones and lacks some. The data show more than 25,000 clones, with almost 80% seen just once and about 10% held by the top ten. The clonotype was recovered from a woman aged 30 to 39 with glioma. Some clones in this sample may be carry-over from other donors' samples. This sample comprised PBMCs, obtained from a glioma patient whose treatment included an IDH1 peptide vaccine. The rearrangement links TRBV7-9 to TRBJ1-5; D ambiguous. CDR3 loop: CASSPSGGNQPQHF. The CDR3 DNA reads as TGTGCCAGCAGCCCCTCGGGAGGCAATCAGCCCCAGCATTTT.